This paragraph reports one T cell receptor beta chain. This entry comes from a study of control samples from healthy donors and cancer patients. CDR3 length: 15 residues. The V and J ends lost 7 bases and 4 bases respectively, with 17 bases between them. Germline values: CDR1 LNHDA, CDR2 SQIVND (reference sequence). Clones were sequenced by immunoSEQ multiplex PCR, and TCRdb holds only the in-frame ones, with some missing. The table includes 150,000 or so clones, just over 90% detected once. The chain employs TRBV19 and TRBJ1-3; tentative D call: TRBD1 (5 bases). The receptor was isolated from a woman aged 55-70 years in good health. Material: blood. The CDR3 DNA is TGTGCCAGTAAACTCGGGACCTCTCTGGGAAACACCATATATTTT. It translates to CASKLGTSLGNTIYF.